The 14 T cell receptor beta chains reported below all come from one sample, sequenced in a study of T cell responses to AZD1222 COVID-19 vaccine. Data came from immunoSEQ multiplex PCR; TCRdb stores just in-frame clones and leaves some out. The table records around 85,000 clones, roughly 90% of them present only once. Source: peripheral blood, taken 28 days after the second AZD1222 dose. The receptors shown here come from an adult who received the AZD1222 COVID-19 vaccine.

The chain carries TRBV18 and TRBJ2-7, with 10 bases identical to TRBD1. Per germline, CDR1 KGHSH and CDR2 LQKENI. Unmatched junction bases numbered 6, after V lost 6 bases and J lost 1 base. The CDR3 is 15 residues long. CDR3 in amino acids: CASSFGTGASYEQYF. CDR3 nucleotide sequence: TGTGCCAGCTCGTTCGGGACAGGGGCATCCTACGAGCAGTACTTC. The full variable domain, completed using reference TRBV18 and TRBJ2-7, is NAGVMQNPRHLVRRRGQEARLRCSPMKGHSHVYWYRQLPEEGLKFMVYLQKENIIDESGMPKERFSAEFPKEGPSILRIQQVVRGDSAAYFCASSFGTGASYEQYFGPGTRLTVT.

The chain couples TRBV10-3 to TRBJ1-6; D perhaps matches TRBD1 (5 bases). The CDR3 length is 16 residues. Germline V gene data show CDR1 as ENHRY and CDR2 as SYGVKD. The V end lost 4 bases, the J end lost 6 bases, and 16 bases lay between the germline ends. The CDR3 DNA follows: TGTGCCATCAGTGCCGGCAGGGCGACTATTAATTCACCCCTCCACTTT. Protein product: CAISAGRATINSPLHF.

The chain's CDR3 is CASSFSLGASSEAFF. The CDR3 DNA follows: TGTGCCAGCAGTTTTTCTCTGGGGGCTTCCTCTGAAGCTTTCTTT. The chain is built from TRBV27 and TRBJ1-1, with D possibly matching TRBD1 (6 bases). CDR1 and CDR2 from the germline V gene are MNHEY and SMNVEV (reference sequence). V lost 3 bases, J lost 6 bases, and 17 bases lay in between. CDR3 length: 15 amino acids.

This chain uses TRBV19 with TRBJ1-6; D perhaps matches TRBD1 (5 bases). Germline lookup yields CDR1 LNHDA and CDR2 SQIVND (reference sequence). The CDR3 extends over 16 amino acids. Trimming took off 4 bases at V and 6 bases at J, with 16 bases between the two ends. The CDR3 DNA sequence: TGTGCCAGTAGTACAGGGCGGTCTCGGAGTAATTCACCCCTCCACTTT. As protein: CASSTGRSRSNSPLHF.

The rearrangement uses TRBV19 and TRBJ1-1; possible D gene TRBD1, 5 bases. Trimming shortened V by 7 bases and J by 3 bases, and 12 bases separated the two germline ends. The germline V gene encodes CDR1 LNHDA and CDR2 SQIVND (reference sequence). This CDR3 has 13 residues. CDR3 residues: CASTTMGDTEAFF. In nucleotides, the CDR3 is TGTGCCAGTACCACTATGGGGGACACTGAAGCTTTCTTT.

A single count supports this clone. This chain joins TRBV15 and TRBJ2-1; 10 nucleotides match TRBD1. Germline lookup yields CDR1 LNHNV and CDR2 YYDKDF (reference sequence). CDR3 length equals 15 residues. The ends lost 0 bases at V and 9 bases at J; junction bases unmatched: 5. CDR3 residues: CATSREGTGAPEQFF. The CDR3 DNA sequence: TGTGCCACCAGCAGAGAAGGGACAGGGGCTCCTGAGCAGTTCTTC.

The V call is TRBV19, the J call TRBJ1-6; 8 nucleotides match TRBD1. The CDR3 is 17 residues long. J was trimmed by 5 bases and V by 4 bases; bases with no gene match: 10. The germline V gene encodes CDR1 LNHDA and CDR2 SQIVND (reference sequence). The CDR3: CASSRGTGISDNSPLHF. Here the CDR3 DNA reads TGTGCCAGTAGTAGAGGGACAGGCATCTCGGATAATTCACCCCTCCACTTT. Combining the CDR3 with reference TRBV19 and TRBJ1-6 gives the whole variable domain DGGITQSPKYLFRKEGQNVTLSCEQNLNHDAMYWYRQDPGQGLRLIYYSQIVNDFQKGDIAEGYSVSREKKESFPLTVTSAQKNPTAFYLCASSRGTGISDNSPLHFGNGTRLTVT.

J is TRBJ2-5 and V is TRBV10-3, with D perhaps matching TRBD2 (5 bases). The CDR3 sequence is 16 residues long. Germline assignment: CDR1 ENHRY and CDR2 SYGVKD. Trimming removed 1 base from V and 1 base from J, with 13 bases in between. In DNA form, the CDR3 reads TGTGCCATCAGTGAGTACGGCGGGTCAGTCCAAGAGACCCAGTACTTC. It specifies CAISEYGGSVQETQYF.

V and J are TRBV29-1 and TRBJ2-7; 9 bases line up with TRBD2. Trimming took 2 bases from V and 4 from J; bases not matched to a gene: 3. The germline gives CDR1 SQVTM, CDR2 ANQGSEA. CDR3 length: 13 amino acids. CDR3 in amino acids: CSVESSGEYEQYF. CDR3 coding DNA: TGCAGCGTTGAATCTAGCGGGGAGTACGAGCAGTACTTC.

CDR3: CASGQSQETQYF. CDR3 in DNA: TGTGCCAGCGGACAGTCCCAAGAGACCCAGTACTTC. The chain couples TRBV2 to TRBJ2-5; a possible D gene is TRBD1 (6 bases). Trimming cost V 8 bases and J 1 base, with 8 bases left between them. Germline CDR1 and CDR2: SNHLY and FYNNEI. The CDR3 is 12 residues long.

The genes are TRBV15 and TRBJ1-2, with D uncertain. Germline lookup yields CDR1 LNHNV and CDR2 YYDKDF (reference sequence). Trimming shortened V by 4 bases and J by 4 bases, and 22 bases separated the two germline ends. The CDR3 is made up of 17 amino acids. CDR3 nucleotides: TGTGCCACCAGCACCCCTTCTCGGCAGGTGGGCTCCTATGGCTACACCTTC. It yields the protein CATSTPSRQVGSYGYTF.

The chain couples TRBV5-1 to TRBJ2-3; 7 nucleotides agree with TRBD2. The germline V gene has CDR1 SGHRS and CDR2 YFSETQ. With V trimmed by 3 bases and J by 1 base, 5 bases remained unmatched. The CDR3 is 15 residues long. This CDR3 reads CASSSSGVGTDTQYF. As DNA, the CDR3 is TGCGCCAGCAGCTCGAGCGGGGTTGGCACAGATACGCAGTATTTT.

This chain links TRBV10-3 with TRBJ1-2; the D is unclear. Trimming left V 6 bases short and J 2 bases short, with 10 bases between. Germline loops: CDR1 ENHRY, CDR2 SYGVKD. This CDR3 has 13 residues. The CDR3 here is CAIRGRMNYGYTF. Written as DNA, the CDR3 is TGTGCCATCAGAGGACGGATGAACTATGGCTACACCTTC.

The gene calls are TRBV30 and TRBJ1-6, with unresolved D. This CDR3 is 14 amino acids long. Germline CDR1 reads GTSNPN; CDR2 reads SVGIG (reference sequence). Trimming cost V 1 base and J 5 bases, with 9 bases left between them. CDR3 nucleotide sequence: TGTGCCTGGAGTGGGGCGACGCATAATTCACCCCTCCACTTT. Residues: CAWSGATHNSPLHF.